This TCR beta chain was profiled in a study of neurological immune-mediated disorders. Findings and limits, study-wide: TCR-beta repertoires seemed private in all groups, with no expanded CDR3 amino acid sequences shared.

A note on this clonotype: Its specificity is unknown.

V gave up 4 bases and J gave up 3 bases, with 10 bases separating them. CDR3 length equals 13 residues. Germline lookup yields CDR1 LGHNA and CDR2 YSLEER. The unsorted libraries originated from 2 million PBMCs that had been stored at -80 C. Using its own MiXCR run on the 5' RACE reads, TCRdb lists one record per CDR3 protein. The data hold roughly 32,000 distinct CDR3 sequences, with roughly 3.8% observed a single time. The chain recombines TRBV4-3 with TRBJ2-7, with D tentatively TRBD1 or TRBD2 (5 bases each). The sequence came from a man aged 30 to 39 with multiple sclerosis. Sequencing was performed on PBMCs. CDR3 sequence reads: CASSLARGYEQYF. CDR3 sequence (DNA): TGCGCCAGCAGCCTGGCGAGGGGCTACGAGCAGTACTTC.